This TCR beta chain was captured in a study of cytomegalovirus exposure and HLA in healthy donors. The study, taken as a whole, reports: Reports described diagnosis of cytomegalovirus status by the classifier as highly specific and sensitive.

This clone has just a few counts. The antigen is undetermined. Primers: 60 Vbeta forward and 13 Jbeta reverse. The data were produced by immunoSEQ multiplex PCR, yet TCRdb's version contains in-frame clones alone and is incomplete. Among some 150,000 clones listed, approximately 76% were seen once. Germline V CDR1 and CDR2: SGHNT, YYREEE (reference sequence). Trimming took 3 bases from V and 2 from J; bases not matched to a gene: 7. This CDR3 comprises 15 residues. Sample: PBMCs. This TCR derives from a man in his sixties in good health and CMV-seronegative. This chain uses TRBV5-4 with TRBJ1-2, with TRBD1 matching over 7 bases. This CDR3 reads CASSSTGGGNYGYTF. The CDR3 DNA sequence: TGTGCCAGCAGCTCGACCGGAGGGGGCAACTATGGCTACACCTTC.